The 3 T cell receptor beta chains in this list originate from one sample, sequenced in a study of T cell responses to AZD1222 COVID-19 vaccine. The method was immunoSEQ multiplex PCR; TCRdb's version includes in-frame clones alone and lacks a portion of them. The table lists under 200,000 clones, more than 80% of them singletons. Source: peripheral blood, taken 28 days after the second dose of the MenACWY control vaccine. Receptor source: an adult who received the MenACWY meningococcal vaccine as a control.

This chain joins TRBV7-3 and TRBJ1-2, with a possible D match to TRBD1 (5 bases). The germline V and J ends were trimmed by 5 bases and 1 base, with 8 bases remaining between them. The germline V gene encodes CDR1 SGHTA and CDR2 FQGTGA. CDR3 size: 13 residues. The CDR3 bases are TGTGCCAGCAGCCTTGACAGTAACTATGGCTACACCTTC. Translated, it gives CASSLDSNYGYTF.

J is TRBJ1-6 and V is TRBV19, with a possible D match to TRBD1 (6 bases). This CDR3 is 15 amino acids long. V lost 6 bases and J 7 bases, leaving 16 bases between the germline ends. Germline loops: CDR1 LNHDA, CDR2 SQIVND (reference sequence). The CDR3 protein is CASRNRVTLNSPLHF. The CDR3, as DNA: TGTGCCAGTAGAAACAGGGTTACACTGAATTCACCCCTCCACTTT.

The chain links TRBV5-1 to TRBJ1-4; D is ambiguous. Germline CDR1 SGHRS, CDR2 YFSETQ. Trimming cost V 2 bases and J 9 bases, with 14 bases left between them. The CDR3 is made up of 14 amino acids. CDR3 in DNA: TGCGCCAGCAGCTTTTCTGGCGAAGCCCAAAAACTGTTTTTT. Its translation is CASSFSGEAQKLFF.